The rows below give T cell receptor beta chains drawn from one sample of a study of STAT5B mutations in CD4+ large granular lymphocyte leukemia. Generated by immunoSEQ multiplex PCR, the TCRdb table keeps only in-frame clones and is missing some. The table lists under 35,000 clones, 65% to 70% of them singletons. Input material: CD4+ T cells from blood buffy coats. These TCRs come from a human donor in good health. Both conserved end residues are part of each CDR3. The D gene is left open where the match is weak. Rows give clone size only sometimes, using once, few, many, or a class for an expanded clone.

abundance: -; d_gene: TRBD2; j_gene: TRBJ2-4; len: 15; v_gene: TRBV2; CDR3nt: TGTGCCTCAAAAGGGACTACTCTAGCCAAAAATATTCAGTACTTC; CDR3aa: CASKGTTLAKNIQYF
abundance: few; d_gene: -; j_gene: TRBJ1-2; len: 14; v_gene: TRBV9; CDR3nt: TGTGCCAGCAGCGACGGTTCCATAAACTATGGCTACACCTTC; CDR3aa: CASSDGSINYGYTF
abundance: -; d_gene: -; j_gene: TRBJ1-1; len: 14; v_gene: TRBV27; CDR3nt: TGTGCCAGCAGTTCCGCCGGGACAAACACTGAAGCTTTCTTT; CDR3aa: CASSSAGTNTEAFF
abundance: -; d_gene: -; j_gene: TRBJ1-6; len: 11; v_gene: TRBV20-1; CDR3nt: TGCAGTATGGGGAAAGGTTCACCCCTCCACTTT; CDR3aa: CSMGKGSPLHF
abundance: -; d_gene: -; j_gene: TRBJ1-5; len: 16; v_gene: TRBV7-2; CDR3nt: TGTGCCAGCGGCTTAACACAGGGAAATAGCAATCAGCCCCAGCATTTT; CDR3aa: CASGLTQGNSNQPQHF
abundance: -; d_gene: -; j_gene: TRBJ2-2; len: 15; v_gene: TRBV11-3; CDR3nt: TGTGCCAGCAGCTTACTAAAGGGAAACACCGGGGAGCTGTTTTTT; CDR3aa: CASSLLKGNTGELFF
abundance: -; d_gene: TRBD1; j_gene: TRBJ2-7; len: 19; v_gene: TRBV5-1; CDR3nt: TGCGCCAGCAGCTTGGAATCCGGGACAGGGGTCCCTAGCTCCTACGAGCAGTACTTC; CDR3aa: CASSLESGTGVPSSYEQYF
abundance: -; d_gene: -; j_gene: TRBJ1-6; len: 15; v_gene: TRBV10-3; CDR3nt: TGTGCCACTCAACAGGGACCCCCCTATAATTCACCCCTCCACTTT; CDR3aa: CATQQGPPYNSPLHF
abundance: few; d_gene: -; j_gene: TRBJ2-7; len: 13; v_gene: TRBV6-5; CDR3nt: TGTGCCAGCAGGAAAGGCGCGGCCTACGAGCAGTACTTC; CDR3aa: CASRKGAAYEQYF
abundance: -; d_gene: -; j_gene: TRBJ2-2; len: 13; v_gene: TRBV11-1; CDR3nt: TGTGCCAGCAGCGCCGACCGATCCGGGGAGCTGTTTTTT; CDR3aa: CASSADRSGELFF
abundance: medium-sized; d_gene: -; j_gene: TRBJ2-1; len: 13; v_gene: TRBV4-2; CDR3nt: TGTGCCAGCAGCCTGAACATAGGCGGTGAGCAGTTCTTC; CDR3aa: CASSLNIGGEQFF
abundance: few; d_gene: -; j_gene: TRBJ1-2; len: 13; v_gene: TRBV25-1; CDR3nt: TGTGCCAGCAGTGAAGAAGGGAGATATGGCTACACCTTC; CDR3aa: CASSEEGRYGYTF
abundance: -; d_gene: TRBD1; j_gene: TRBJ2-7; len: 15; v_gene: TRBV27; CDR3nt: TGTGCCAGCAGTCGGTTCGGGACAGGGAATTACGAGCAGTACTTC; CDR3aa: CASSRFGTGNYEQYF
abundance: -; d_gene: -; j_gene: TRBJ1-4; len: 16; v_gene: TRBV27; CDR3nt: TGTGCCAGCAGTTTATTGGCCTCAGCAACTAATGAAAAACTGTTTTTT; CDR3aa: CASSLLASATNEKLFF
abundance: -; d_gene: -; j_gene: TRBJ2-5; len: 14; v_gene: TRBV5-1; CDR3nt: TGCGCCAGCAGCTTGGTCCCGTCTCAAGAGACCCAGTACTTC; CDR3aa: CASSLVPSQETQYF
abundance: -; d_gene: -; j_gene: TRBJ1-2; len: 13; v_gene: TRBV14; CDR3nt: TGTGCCAGCAGCCAAGTTATGGCGTACGGCTACACCTTC; CDR3aa: CASSQVMAYGYTF
abundance: -; d_gene: -; j_gene: TRBJ2-5; len: 14; v_gene: TRBV4-3; CDR3nt: TGCGCCAGCAGCCAAGGGGGTGTGTCGGATACCCAGTACTTC; CDR3aa: CASSQGGVSDTQYF
abundance: -; d_gene: -; j_gene: TRBJ2-3; len: 18; v_gene: TRBV7-2; CDR3nt: TGTGCCAGCAGCTTAGGGCTTAGCGGCGCGGGGATGGGGGATACGCAGTATTTT; CDR3aa: CASSLGLSGAGMGDTQYF
abundance: -; d_gene: -; j_gene: TRBJ1-6; len: 13; v_gene: TRBV29-1; CDR3nt: TGCAGCGCCCTCCTGGGGGGGAATTCACCCCTCCACTTT; CDR3aa: CSALLGGNSPLHF
abundance: -; d_gene: TRBD1; j_gene: TRBJ1-5; len: 16; v_gene: TRBV6-1; CDR3nt: TGTGCCAGCAGTGAAAACTGGACAGGAATGACCCAGCCCCAGCATTTT; CDR3aa: CASSENWTGMTQPQHF
abundance: -; d_gene: TRBD2; j_gene: TRBJ2-1; len: 21; v_gene: TRBV4-1; CDR3nt: TGCGCCAGCAGCCATCCGAGGGGCGGCGGGGGGGCCATGTTGTCTGTCAATGAGCAGTTCTTC; CDR3aa: CASSHPRGGGGAMLSVNEQFF
abundance: -; d_gene: -; j_gene: TRBJ2-2; len: 15; v_gene: TRBV7-8; CDR3nt: TGTGCCAGCAGCCCCCAAGGTAGAGGCACCGGGGAGCTGTTTTTT; CDR3aa: CASSPQGRGTGELFF
abundance: -; d_gene: -; j_gene: TRBJ2-2; len: 16; v_gene: TRBV29-1; CDR3nt: TGCAGCGTTGAAGATCTCCGGGGTACGAACACCGGGGAGCTGTTTTTT; CDR3aa: CSVEDLRGTNTGELFF
abundance: -; d_gene: TRBD1; j_gene: TRBJ1-1; len: 14; v_gene: TRBV10-3; CDR3nt: TGTGCCATCAGGCCGACAGGGGTGAACACTGAAGCTTTCTTT; CDR3aa: CAIRPTGVNTEAFF
abundance: once; d_gene: -; j_gene: TRBJ1-2; len: 15; v_gene: TRBV19; CDR3nt: TGTGCCAGTAAAAACACGGGGGACGGCGTGGGTGGCTACACCTTC; CDR3aa: CASKNTGDGVGGYTF
abundance: few; d_gene: TRBD1; j_gene: TRBJ2-1; len: 12; v_gene: TRBV2; CDR3nt: TGTGCCAGCAGTGCGACAGGGTTTGAGCAGTTCTTC; CDR3aa: CASSATGFEQFF
abundance: -; d_gene: TRBD1; j_gene: TRBJ1-3; len: 16; v_gene: TRBV10-3; CDR3nt: TGTGCCATCAGTAGCGACAGGGCAGGTACTGGAAACACCATATATTTT; CDR3aa: CAISSDRAGTGNTIYF